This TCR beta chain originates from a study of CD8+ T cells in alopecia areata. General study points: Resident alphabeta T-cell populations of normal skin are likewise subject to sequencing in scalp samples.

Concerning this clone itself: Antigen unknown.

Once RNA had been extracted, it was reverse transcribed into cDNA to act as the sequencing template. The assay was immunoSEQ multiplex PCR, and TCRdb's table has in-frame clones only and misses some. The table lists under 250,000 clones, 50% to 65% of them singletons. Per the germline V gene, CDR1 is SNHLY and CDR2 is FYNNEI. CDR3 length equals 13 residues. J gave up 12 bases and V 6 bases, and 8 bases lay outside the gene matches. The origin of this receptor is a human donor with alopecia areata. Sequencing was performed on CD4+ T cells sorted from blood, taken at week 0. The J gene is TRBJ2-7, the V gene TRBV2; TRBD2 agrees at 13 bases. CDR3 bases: TGTGCCAGCAGGGGAGGACTAGCGGGAGCGAGGTACTTC. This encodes CASRGGLAGARYF.